Reported below is one TCR beta chain. This clone was seen a single time. The antigen it binds to is not known. Base-call qualities are not available, and no considerably larger clone is one nucleotide away. Using the deep immunoSEQ assay, TCR CDR3 regions were amplified from genomic DNA by multiplex PCR. Extracted genomic DNA from each cell subset was spread evenly across all wells of several immunoSEQ 96-well plates, with each plate serving as a replicate. For unsorted PBMC, each replicate PCR was loaded with about 280 ng genomic DNA, equivalent to about 30,000 T cell genomes. Ten immunoSEQ deep assay plates were used to sequence unsorted PBMC genomic DNA. Purified libraries were quantified with a Qubit 3.0 fluorometer, sized on a Bioanalyzer 2100, and re-quantified with the KAPA Library Quantification kit. Every immunoSEQ 96-well plate was sequenced on a separate single-read 150-cycle Illumina NextSeq 550 flow cell. Per the authors' processing: The immunoSEQ output contained only junctional sequences without quality scores, so filtering could not match that applied to full-length reads. To assign V/J genes and CDR3, sequences were annotated using PyIR, a Python wrapper for IgBLAST v1.9, with IMGT germline references. Reads with weak V/J assignments (E-value above 1e-6), missing CDR3, stop codons, out-of-frame junctions, or ambiguous translated residues were removed. A V3J clonotype was defined by an identical inferred V gene, J gene, and CDR3 amino acid sequence. Percentage overlap between repertoires was calculated by dividing the number of shared unique clonotypes by the size of the smaller repertoire. Three approaches were used to assess repertoire richness: RTK rarefaction, the Chao1 estimator, and Recon v2.1 estimates of unobserved clonotypes. TCRdb stores this immuneACCESS table with in-frame sequences only. Part of the clones is absent; in the studies checked, under half of the shortfall reflects unresolved V genes, and no reason is known for the rest. The V and J calls and the clone size are those of that table, but D and trimming were determined from the DNA. The sample table records approximately 470,000 clones; 60% to 80% of these occur just once. The ten top clones hold about 12% of the sample.

The donors were healthy, HIV-negative adults with no recently reported acute infections or vaccinations. Every donor was a Caucasian adult residing in Nashville, Tennessee, USA. For unsorted samples, tens of millions of PBMCs were counted, and genomic DNA was extracted using the QIAamp DNA Blood Mini kit. Blood was obtained by leukapheresis, after which PBMCs were separated by Ficoll-Histopaque density gradient centrifugation and cryopreserved in liquid nitrogen vapor phase. The record originates from a study of shared clonotypes between healthy human individuals (TCRdb year 2020). Describing the broader study: A few men and two women, aged 18 to 49 years, made up the cohort. To estimate repertoire size and how much clonotype sharing occurs between individuals, the study deeply sequenced the blood TCR repertoires of several healthy adults. To increase sequencing depth and limit assay-specific biases, different laboratories used diverse techniques to prepare libraries and sequence TCR repertoires. Each donor's leukapheresis produced roughly between about 0.8 and 8.9 billion PBMCs. What the authors observed across the whole study: Sampling was restricted to blood, and TCR repertoires in tissues likely differ from the TCR repertoires found in blood. The small number of donors limited the genetic and exposure-history diversity represented. Pairwise subsampling indicated that sequencing depth was expected to affect the degree of clonotype sharing among donors.

From the cysteine through the phenylalanine, the CDR3 covers 18 amino acids. The retained sequence is limited to the CDR3, 54 bases, with the frame set at the first base. V is pruned by 6 bases and J by 1 base, leaving 7 bases of the junction without a gene match. Taken from the germline V gene (reference sequence), the CDR1 and CDR2 loops are MNHEY and SMNVEV. Material: PBMCs. The source is a woman aged 40-49 years in good health. Some clones in this sample may be carry-over from other donors' samples. The rearrangement joined TRBV27 to TRBJ2-6; 12 junctional bases match TRBD1. The nucleotide sequence is given as TGTGCCAGCAGGAGACCGGGACAGGGGGCTTCTGGGGCCAACGTCCTGACTTTC. Its product reads: CASRRPGQGASGANVLTF.